The 25 T cell receptor beta chains listed next were all sequenced from one sample in a study of blood T cell repertoires in COVID-19. Profiling relied on immunoSEQ multiplex PCR, and the TCRdb table lists in-frame clones only, not all of them. The sample lists roughly 220,000 clones, around 84% occurring once. The sequenced sample consisted of PBMCs or T cells enriched from blood (not recorded which). These receptors were taken from a woman aged 40-49 years who had recovered from COVID-19.

The genes are TRBV29-1 and TRBJ2-6, with 10 bases lining up with TRBD2. The CDR3 sequence is 15 residues long. The J segment lost 2 bases and the V segment lost 2 bases, leaving 0 bases of the junction unmatched. Germline V gives CDR1 SQVTM, CDR2 ANQGSEA. The CDR3 DNA reads as TGCAGCGTTGAACTAGCGGGAGCTGGGGCCAACGTCCTGACTTTC. It codes for CSVELAGAGANVLTF.

The chain links TRBV10-3 to TRBJ2-1; TRBD1 agrees at 7 bases. Germline V gives CDR1 ENHRY, CDR2 SYGVKD. CDR3 length: 16 amino acids. Unmatched junction bases numbered 14, after V lost 6 bases and J lost 6 bases. CDR3 protein: CAIRTGNTVGGNEQFF. In DNA, the CDR3 is TGTGCCATCAGGACAGGGAATACTGTCGGCGGCAATGAGCAGTTCTTC.

V gene TRBV18 combines with J gene TRBJ2-1; the match to TRBD2 covers 9 bases. The CDR3 sequence is 16 residues long. Germline CDR1 and CDR2: KGHSH and LQKENI. With 2 bases clipped from V and 7 bases from J, the junction kept 9 bases outside the gene matches. As DNA, the CDR3 is TGTGCCAGCTCACCATCCAGGACTAGCGCAGGGAATGAGCAGTTCTTC. As protein: CASSPSRTSAGNEQFF.

This clone was seen more than once but under ten times. The chain is built from TRBV6-6 and TRBJ2-3, with D perhaps matching TRBD2 (5 bases). The CDR3 has 12 residues. CDR1 is MNHNY, CDR2 SVGAGI, per germline (reference sequence). Trimming took off 5 bases at V and 7 bases at J, with 10 bases between the two ends. CDR3 sequence: CASSGSSNTQYF. CDR3 coding DNA: TGTGCCAGCAGTGGCTCTAGCAATACGCAGTATTTT.

The rearrangement uses TRBV7-2 and TRBJ2-3, with 7 bases that match TRBD2. Germline CDR1 reads SGHTA; CDR2 reads FQGNSA. Trimming took 2 bases from V and 2 from J; bases not matched to a gene: 7. The CDR3 loop spans 16 amino acids. The CDR3 DNA follows: TGTGCCAGCAGCTTAAAGGCTAGCGGATACACAGATACGCAGTATTTT. It specifies CASSLKASGYTDTQYF. Complete variable domain (other parts from reference TRBV7-2 and TRBJ2-3): GAGVSQSPSNKVTEKGKDVELRCDPISGHTALYWYRQSLGQGLEFLIYFQGNSAPDKSGLPSDRFSAERTGGSVSTLTIQRTQQEDSAVYLCASSLKASGYTDTQYFGPGTRLTVL.

A few counts support this clone. The chain employs TRBV19 and TRBJ1-1; weak D call: TRBD1 (5 bases). The germline V gene has CDR1 LNHDA and CDR2 SQIVND (reference sequence). The CDR3 extends over 14 amino acids. Trimming shortened V by 5 bases and J by 5 bases, and 15 bases separated the two germline ends. The CDR3 here is CASSPPGVGTEAFF. In DNA form, the CDR3 reads TGTGCCAGTAGTCCTCCGGGGGTAGGGACTGAAGCTTTCTTT.

V is TRBV5-1 and J is TRBJ1-5; 8 bases align to TRBD1. V lost 0 bases to trimming and J lost 2 bases; unmatched junction nucleotides: 4. This CDR3 has 16 amino acids. Germline CDR1 and CDR2: SGHRS and YFSETQ. The CDR3, as DNA: TGCGCCAGCAGCTTGGGGCCGGGACAGGGCAATCAGCCCCAGCATTTT. Translating gives CASSLGPGQGNQPQHF.

The chain carries TRBV7-9 and TRBJ2-1, with 10 bases lining up with TRBD2. Germline-derived CDR1 and CDR2 are SEHNR and FQNEAQ (reference sequence). This CDR3 spans 15 amino acids. The V and J ends lost 6 bases and 5 bases, in that order; junction bases with no gene match: 7. CDR3 sequence: CASSPPGTSDNEQFF. As DNA, the CDR3 is TGTGCCAGCAGTCCCCCCGGGACTAGCGACAATGAGCAGTTCTTC.

CDR3 sequence (DNA): TGCGCCAGCAGCCCCGGAGGTTTGGACTATGGCTACACCTTC. Its protein product is CASSPGGLDYGYTF. The chain carries TRBV5-1 and TRBJ1-2, with D hard to call. The CDR3 sequence is 14 residues long. V was clipped by 4 bases and J by 3 bases, with 13 bases between them. The germline V gene has CDR1 SGHRS and CDR2 YFSETQ.

The chain employs TRBV6-4 and TRBJ2-1, with 11 bases aligning to TRBD2. Germline V gives CDR1 MRHNA, CDR2 SNTAGT. This CDR3 comprises 15 residues. Trimming removed 5 bases from V and 7 bases from J; junction bases left unmatched: 7. The CDR3 nucleotides read TGTGCCAGCAGTAAACTAGCGGGAGCTACGAATGAGCAGTTCTTC. It specifies CASSKLAGATNEQFF.

The CDR3 loop is CASSQSDPGQGGGMAKNIQYF. CDR3 DNA: TGCGCCAGCAGTCAATCAGACCCGGGACAGGGGGGAGGAATGGCCAAAAACATTCAGTACTTC. The J gene is TRBJ2-4, the V gene TRBV23-1, with TRBD1 identical over 11 bases. TRBV23-1 is annotated as an ORF whose role is uncertain. The V gene end was trimmed by 0 bases and the J gene end by 1 base; junction bases not matched to a gene: 14. The CDR3 consists of 21 residues.

This sequence joins TRBV14 and TRBJ2-3, with 10 positions matching TRBD1. Germline values: CDR1 SGHDN, CDR2 FVKESK. Unmatched junction bases numbered 8, after V lost 4 bases and J lost 1 base. CDR3 length: 17 residues. CDR3 DNA sequence: TGTGCCAGCAGCCCGTTGGGACAGGGGACGCGCACAGATACGCAGTATTTT. It translates to CASSPLGQGTRTDTQYF.

The rearrangement joins TRBV11-2 to TRBJ2-5; D not certain. The V end was cut by 1 base, the J end by 4 bases, with 7 bases between. CDR1 is SGHAT, CDR2 FQNNGV, per germline. The length of the CDR3 is 13 residues. DNA of the CDR3: TGTGCCAGCAGCTTAGGGCAGCGAGAGACCCAGTACTTC. Its protein is CASSLGQRETQYF.

The V and J genes are TRBV19 and TRBJ2-5, with 11 bases fitting TRBD2. Germline V gene data show CDR1 as LNHDA and CDR2 as SQIVND (reference sequence). Germline trimming cut 7 bases from V and 4 bases from J; bases unmatched to any gene: 5. The CDR3 covers 14 residues. CDR3 sequence: CASKKTSGIETQYF. The CDR3 DNA sequence: TGTGCCAGTAAGAAGACTAGCGGGATAGAGACCCAGTACTTC.

The chain recombines TRBV7-9 with TRBJ2-2, with unresolved D. Germline CDR1 is SEHNR and CDR2 is FQNEAQ (reference sequence). This CDR3 comprises 15 residues. The ends were cut back, 3 bases at V and 3 bases at J, with 11 bases in the middle. For the CDR3, the DNA is TGTGCCAGCAGCTTGGTCACAGCTTACACCGGGGAGCTGTTTTTT. Translation: CASSLVTAYTGELFF.

This chain links TRBV19 with TRBJ1-3, with D uncertain. Trimming shortened V by 9 bases and J by 0 bases, and 6 bases separated the two germline ends. Germline lookup yields CDR1 LNHDA and CDR2 SQIVND (reference sequence). This CDR3 has 12 residues. Written as DNA, the CDR3 is TGTGCCAGCAGGAACTCTGGAAACACCATATATTTT. It encodes CASRNSGNTIYF.

The V gene is TRBV21-1, the J gene TRBJ2-6; the D call TRBD2 from the table was never checked on the DNA. TRBV21-1 is given as a pseudogene. The CDR3 spans 18 residues. The CDR3 sequence is CASSKESDSSSGANVLTF. DNA of the CDR3: TGTGCCAGCAGCAAAGAGAGCGACTCCAGCTCTGGGGCCAACGTCCTGACTTTC.

Only one count was recorded for this clone. CDR3 sequence: CASTDLGGPTGDTIYF. The CDR3 bases are TGTGCCAGTACCGATCTCGGGGGGCCAACCGGAGACACCATATATTTT. The rearrangement uses TRBV28 and TRBJ1-3, with D possibly TRBD1 on 6 matching bases. The CDR3 contains 16 residues. Germline V CDR1 and CDR2: MDHEN, SYDVKM. V lost 9 bases to trimming and J lost 8 bases, with 26 bases between them.

The chain carries TRBV5-1 and TRBJ1-2; 8 nucleotides agree with TRBD1. The CDR3 is 18 residues long. Germline V gene data show CDR1 as SGHRS and CDR2 as YFSETQ. Losses at the gene ends were 0 bases for V and 4 bases for J; bases not matched to a gene: 14. CDR3 DNA sequence: TGCGCCAGCAGCTTGGGACCTGGGGACAGGCTACTTACCTATGGCTACACCTTC. Translation: CASSLGPGDRLLTYGYTF.

This clone came up once. V and J are TRBV6-4 and TRBJ2-3, with 10 bases identical to TRBD2. Germline values: CDR1 MRHNA, CDR2 SNTAGT. The V and J ends lost 6 bases and 4 bases, in that order; junction bases with no gene match: 7. There are 15 residues in the CDR3. The CDR3 DNA reads TGTGCCAGCAGCTCACTAGCGGGGCAAGCAGATACGCAGTATTTT. It is translated as CASSSLAGQADTQYF.

This clone was seen once. V usage is TRBV5-1 and J usage is TRBJ2-2; TRBD1 agrees at 8 bases. The germline V gene has CDR1 SGHRS and CDR2 YFSETQ. With 4 bases clipped from V and 5 bases from J, the junction kept 7 bases outside the gene matches. The CDR3 extends over 15 amino acids. The CDR3 sequence: CASSARQGPTGELFF. The CDR3 DNA reads as TGCGCCAGCAGCGCCCGACAGGGGCCAACCGGGGAGCTGTTTTTT.

The V gene is TRBV4-1, the J gene TRBJ1-2, with TRBD1 matching 9 bases. The junction had 8 bases not matched to a gene; V was cut back by 4 bases and J by 5 bases. Germline CDR1 reads MGHRA; CDR2 reads YSYEKL. The CDR3 loop spans 15 amino acids. The CDR3 DNA reads as TGCGCCAGCAGCCCATCCGGGACAGGGCAGTATGGCTACACCTTC. Translated, it gives CASSPSGTGQYGYTF.

This sequence joins TRBV9 and TRBJ2-2; 10 positions agree with TRBD2. Trimming took 1 base from V and 0 from J; bases not matched to a gene: 6. CDR1 and CDR2 (germline): SGDLS, YYNGEE. The CDR3 runs to 18 residues. The CDR3 protein is CASSVSGLAVANTGELFF. The CDR3 nucleotides read TGTGCCAGCAGCGTAAGTGGACTAGCGGTCGCGAACACCGGGGAGCTGTTTTTT.

V usage is TRBV4-2 and J usage is TRBJ2-1; 7 nucleotides match TRBD2. This CDR3 has 13 residues. V lost 2 bases and J lost 10; bases outside the gene matches: 5. Germline loops: CDR1 LGHNA, CDR2 YNFKEQ. CDR3 bases: TGTGCCAGCAGCCAATCGCCAGCGGGAGAGCAGTTCTTC. It encodes CASSQSPAGEQFF.

CDR3 nucleotides: TGTGCCACCGAGATGTTACAGGGGCTAAATGGCTACACCTTC. Protein product: CATEMLQGLNGYTF. V and J are TRBV25-1 and TRBJ1-2, with 7 bases aligning to TRBD1. Trimming took 10 bases from V and 6 from J; bases not matched to a gene: 14. From germline, CDR1 is MGHDK and CDR2 SYGVNS. The CDR3 has 14 amino acids.